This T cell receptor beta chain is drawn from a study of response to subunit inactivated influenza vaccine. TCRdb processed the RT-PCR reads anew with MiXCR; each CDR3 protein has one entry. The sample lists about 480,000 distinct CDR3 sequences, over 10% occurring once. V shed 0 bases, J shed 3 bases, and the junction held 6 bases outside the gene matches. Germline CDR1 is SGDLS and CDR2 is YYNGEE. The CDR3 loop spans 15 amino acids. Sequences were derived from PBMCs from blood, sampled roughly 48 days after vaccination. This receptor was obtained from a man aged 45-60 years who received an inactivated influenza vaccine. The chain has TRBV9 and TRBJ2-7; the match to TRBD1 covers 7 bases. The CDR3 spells CASSVVGGSFYEQYF. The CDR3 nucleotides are TGTGCCAGCAGCGTAGTAGGGGGCTCCTTCTACGAGCAGTACTTC. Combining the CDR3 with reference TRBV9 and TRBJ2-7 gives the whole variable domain DSGVTQTPKHLITATGQRVTLRCSPRSGDLSVYWYQQSLDQGLQFLIQYYNGEERAKGNILERFSAQQFPDLHSELNLSSLELGDSALYFCASSVVGGSFYEQYFGPGTRLTVT.